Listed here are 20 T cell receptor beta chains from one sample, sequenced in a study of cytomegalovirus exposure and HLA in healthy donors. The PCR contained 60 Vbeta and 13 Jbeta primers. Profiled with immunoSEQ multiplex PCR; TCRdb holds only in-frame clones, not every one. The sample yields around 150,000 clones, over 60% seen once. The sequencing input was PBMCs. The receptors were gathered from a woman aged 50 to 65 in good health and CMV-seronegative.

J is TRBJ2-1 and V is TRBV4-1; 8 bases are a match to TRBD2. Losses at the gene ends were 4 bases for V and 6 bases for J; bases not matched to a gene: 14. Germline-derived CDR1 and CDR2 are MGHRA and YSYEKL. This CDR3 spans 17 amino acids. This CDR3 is CASSRSPGTRGGNEQFF. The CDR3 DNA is TGCGCCAGCAGCCGATCCCCCGGGACCCGGGGGGGCAATGAGCAGTTCTTC.

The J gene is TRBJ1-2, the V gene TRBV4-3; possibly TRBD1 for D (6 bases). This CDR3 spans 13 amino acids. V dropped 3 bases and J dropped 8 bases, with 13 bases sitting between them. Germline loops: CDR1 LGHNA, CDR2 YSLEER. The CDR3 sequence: CASSQVGGQGYTF. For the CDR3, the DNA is TGCGCCAGCAGCCAGGTGGGGGGGCAAGGCTACACCTTC.

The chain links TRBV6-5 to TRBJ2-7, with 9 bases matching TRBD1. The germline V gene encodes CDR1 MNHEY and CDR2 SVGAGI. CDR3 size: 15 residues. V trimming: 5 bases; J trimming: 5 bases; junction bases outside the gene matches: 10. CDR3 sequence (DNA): TGTGCCAGCAGTCTATCCGGGACAGGGAGCCACGAGCAGTACTTC. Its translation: CASSLSGTGSHEQYF.

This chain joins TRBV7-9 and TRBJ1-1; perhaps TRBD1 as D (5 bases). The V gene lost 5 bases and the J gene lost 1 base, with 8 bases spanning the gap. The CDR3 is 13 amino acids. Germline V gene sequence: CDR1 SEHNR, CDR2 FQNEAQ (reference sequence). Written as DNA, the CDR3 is TGTGCCAGCAGCCGAACAGGGAACACTGAAGCTTTCTTT. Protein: CASSRTGNTEAFF.

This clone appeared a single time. The chain's CDR3 is CASSSGEKSNQPQHF. DNA of the CDR3: TGCGCCAGCAGCTCGGGGGAGAAGAGCAATCAGCCCCAGCATTTT. This chain links TRBV4-1 with TRBJ1-5; TRBD1 is a possible D gene (5 bases). Germline CDR1 reads MGHRA; CDR2 reads YSYEKL. Trimming cost V 5 bases and J 1 base, with 12 bases left between them. This CDR3 comprises 15 residues.

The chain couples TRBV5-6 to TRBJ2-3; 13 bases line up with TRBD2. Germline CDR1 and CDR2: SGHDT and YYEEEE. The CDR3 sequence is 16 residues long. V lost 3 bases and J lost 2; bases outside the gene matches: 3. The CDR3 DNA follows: TGTGCCAGCAGCTCGGGACTAGCGGGGATCACAGATACGCAGTATTTT. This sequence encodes CASSSGLAGITDTQYF.

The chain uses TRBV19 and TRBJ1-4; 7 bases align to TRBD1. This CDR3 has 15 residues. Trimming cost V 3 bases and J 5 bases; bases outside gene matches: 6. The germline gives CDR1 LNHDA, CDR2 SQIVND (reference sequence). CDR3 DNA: TGTGCCAGTAGTATCGTTGGACAGGCGAATGAAAAACTGTTTTTT. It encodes CASSIVGQANEKLFF. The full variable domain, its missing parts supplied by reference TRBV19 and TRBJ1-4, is DGGITQSPKYLFRKEGQNVTLSCEQNLNHDAMYWYRQDPGQGLRLIYYSQIVNDFQKGDIAEGYSVSREKKESFPLTVTSAQKNPTAFYLCASSIVGQANEKLFFGSGTQLSVL.

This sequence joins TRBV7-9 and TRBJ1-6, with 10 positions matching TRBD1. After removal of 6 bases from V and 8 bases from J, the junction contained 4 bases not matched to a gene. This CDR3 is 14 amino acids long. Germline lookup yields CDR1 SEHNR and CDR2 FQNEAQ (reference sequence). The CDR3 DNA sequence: TGTGCCAGCAGAATGGACAGGGGGTATTCACCCCTCCACTTT. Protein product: CASRMDRGYSPLHF.

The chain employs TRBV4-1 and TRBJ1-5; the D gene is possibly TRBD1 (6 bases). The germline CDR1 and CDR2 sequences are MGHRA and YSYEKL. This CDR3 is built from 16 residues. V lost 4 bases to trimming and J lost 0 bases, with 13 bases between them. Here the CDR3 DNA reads TGCGCCAGCAGCCGACTTCCAGGGGATAGCAATCAGCCCCAGCATTTT. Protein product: CASSRLPGDSNQPQHF.

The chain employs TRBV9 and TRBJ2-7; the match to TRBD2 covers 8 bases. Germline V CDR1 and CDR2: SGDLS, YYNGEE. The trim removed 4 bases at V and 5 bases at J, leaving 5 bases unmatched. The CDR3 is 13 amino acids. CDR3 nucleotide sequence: TGTGCCAGCAGCAGTTCCGGGGGGGACGAGCAGTACTTC. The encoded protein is CASSSSGGDEQYF.

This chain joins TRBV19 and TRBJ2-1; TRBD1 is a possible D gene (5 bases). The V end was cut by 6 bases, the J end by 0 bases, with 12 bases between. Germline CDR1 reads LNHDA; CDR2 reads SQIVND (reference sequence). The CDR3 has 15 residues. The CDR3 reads CASSHYRSSYNEQFF. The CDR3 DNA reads TGTGCCAGTAGCCACTACAGGAGCTCCTACAATGAGCAGTTCTTC.

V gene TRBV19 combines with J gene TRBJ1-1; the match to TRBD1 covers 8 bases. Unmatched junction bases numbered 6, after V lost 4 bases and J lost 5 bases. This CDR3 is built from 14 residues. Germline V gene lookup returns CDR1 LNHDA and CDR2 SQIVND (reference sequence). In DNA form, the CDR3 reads TGTGCCAGTAGTACACTTACAGGGGGGACTGAAGCTTTCTTT. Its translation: CASSTLTGGTEAFF.

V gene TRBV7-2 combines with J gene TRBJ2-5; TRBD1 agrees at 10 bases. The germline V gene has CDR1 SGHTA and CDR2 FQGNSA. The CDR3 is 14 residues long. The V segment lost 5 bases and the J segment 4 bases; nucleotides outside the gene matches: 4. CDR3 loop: CASSTRTGGETQYF. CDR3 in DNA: TGTGCCAGCAGCACCCGGACAGGGGGAGAGACCCAGTACTTC.

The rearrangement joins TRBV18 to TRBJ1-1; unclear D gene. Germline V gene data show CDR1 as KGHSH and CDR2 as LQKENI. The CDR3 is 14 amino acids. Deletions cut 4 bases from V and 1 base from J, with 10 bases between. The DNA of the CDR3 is TGTGCCAGCTCACTTGCTCAGTGGAACACTGAAGCTTTCTTT. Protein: CASSLAQWNTEAFF.

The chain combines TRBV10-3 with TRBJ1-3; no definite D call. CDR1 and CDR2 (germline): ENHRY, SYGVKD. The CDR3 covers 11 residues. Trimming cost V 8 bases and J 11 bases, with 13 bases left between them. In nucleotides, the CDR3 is TGTGCCATCCTTAAGGTGGGAGCCATATATTTT. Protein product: CAILKVGAIYF.

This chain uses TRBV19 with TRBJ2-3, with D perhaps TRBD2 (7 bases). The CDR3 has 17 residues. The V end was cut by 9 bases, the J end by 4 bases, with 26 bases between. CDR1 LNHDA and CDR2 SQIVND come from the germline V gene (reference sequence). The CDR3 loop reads CASENLEFGGPPDTQYF. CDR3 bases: TGTGCCAGCGAGAACCTCGAGTTCGGGGGGCCCCCAGATACGCAGTATTTT.

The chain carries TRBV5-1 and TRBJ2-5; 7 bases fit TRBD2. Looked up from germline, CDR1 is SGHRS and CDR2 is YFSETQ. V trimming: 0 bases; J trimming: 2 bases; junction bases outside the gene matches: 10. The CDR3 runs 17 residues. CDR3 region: CASSLAGAGELQETQYF. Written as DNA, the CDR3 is TGCGCCAGCAGCTTGGCCGGGGCGGGAGAGCTTCAAGAGACCCAGTACTTC.

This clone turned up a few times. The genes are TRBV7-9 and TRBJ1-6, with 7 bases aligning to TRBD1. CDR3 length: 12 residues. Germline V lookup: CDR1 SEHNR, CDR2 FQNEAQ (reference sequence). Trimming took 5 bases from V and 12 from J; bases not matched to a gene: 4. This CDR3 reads CASSDQGEPLHF. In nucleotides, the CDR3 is TGTGCCAGCAGCGATCAGGGGGAACCCCTCCACTTT.

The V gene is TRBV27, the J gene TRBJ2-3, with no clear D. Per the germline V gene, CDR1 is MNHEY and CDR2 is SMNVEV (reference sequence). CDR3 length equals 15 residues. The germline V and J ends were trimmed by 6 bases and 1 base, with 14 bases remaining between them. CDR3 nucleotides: TGTGCCAGCAGGTCGAGGCAGCTACGCACAGATACGCAGTATTTT. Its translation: CASRSRQLRTDTQYF.

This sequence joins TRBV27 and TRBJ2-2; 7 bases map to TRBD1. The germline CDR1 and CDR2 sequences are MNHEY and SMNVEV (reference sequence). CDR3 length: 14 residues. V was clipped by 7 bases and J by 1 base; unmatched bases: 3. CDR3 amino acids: CASTQGRNTGELFF. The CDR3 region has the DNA TGTGCCAGCACACAGGGGCGGAACACCGGGGAGCTGTTTTTT.